The 10 T cell receptor beta chains given below trace back to one sample, sequenced in a study of regulatory T cells in long-lasting Graves disease. As to time point: persistent/refractory GD, antithyroid drugs over 5 years with positive TRAb. PBMCs were the source of the RNA used for TCR sequencing. The TCR beta library used iRepertoire HTBI primers with Arm-PCR amplification of CDR3. Each CDR3 protein gets one entry after TCRdb re-called the multiplex PCR reads with MiXCR. The data hold fewer than 400,000 distinct CDR3 sequences, with about 18% observed a single time. Sequenced here: peripheral blood mononuclear cells (PBMCs), sampled when the disease was refractory, from a patient treated with antithyroid drugs. The receptors stem from a female donor with Graves disease.

This clonotype was observed many times. The chain couples TRBV12-3 or TRBV12-4 to TRBJ1-1; 9 bases align to TRBD1. V trimming: 10 bases; J trimming: 4 bases; junction bases outside the gene matches: 10. There are 14 residues in the CDR3. CDR3 bases: TGTGCCACCGAACAGGGGGCAATTCGCACTGAAGCTTTCTTT. This codes for CATEQGAIRTEAFF.

This clonotype was detected ten times or more. V usage is TRBV12-3 or TRBV12-4 and J usage is TRBJ2-5; possible D gene TRBD2, 7 bases. V shed 3 bases and J shed 5 bases, with 13 bases lying between them. The CDR3 is 14 residues long. CDR3 amino acids: CASSLGAGDETQYF. The DNA for the CDR3 is TGTGCCAGCAGTTTGGGGGCGGGAGACGAGACCCAGTACTTC.

This clonotype appeared many times. The chain uses TRBV30 and TRBJ1-5, with 7 bases lining up with TRBD1. V shed 1 base, J shed 6 bases, and the junction held 3 bases outside the gene matches. Germline V CDR1 and CDR2: GTSNPN, SVGIG (reference sequence). The CDR3 contains 13 residues. The CDR3 DNA is TGTGCCTGGAGTGGACAGGGAACTCAGCCCCAGCATTTT. This sequence encodes CAWSGQGTQPQHF.

This clonotype came up many times. The V call is TRBV28, the J call TRBJ2-5; D possibly matches TRBD1 or TRBD2 (5 bases each). The CDR3 has 16 amino acids. Germline V lookup: CDR1 MDHEN, CDR2 SYDVKM. The V end lost 3 bases, the J end lost 0 bases, and 14 bases lay between the germline ends. The CDR3 nucleotides read TGTGCCAGCAGTTTCCGGGGCCGGTTTTACCAAGAGACCCAGTACTTC. Protein sequence: CASSFRGRFYQETQYF.

The J gene is TRBJ1-6, the V gene TRBV19; no clear D gene. In germline, CDR1 is LNHDA, CDR2 SQIVND (reference sequence). The CDR3 is 14 residues long. V was pared by 3 bases and J by 4 bases, with 7 bases between. The CDR3 loop is CASSMAGYNSPLHF. The CDR3 DNA reads TGTGCCAGTAGTATGGCGGGGTATAATTCACCCCTCCACTTT. Full variable domain (outside the CDR3, taken from reference TRBV19 and TRBJ1-6): DGGITQSPKYLFRKEGQNVTLSCEQNLNHDAMYWYRQDPGQGLRLIYYSQIVNDFQKGDIAEGYSVSREKKESFPLTVTSAQKNPTAFYLCASSMAGYNSPLHFGNGTRLTVT.

This clonotype was observed many times. The chain combines TRBV3-1 with TRBJ2-5; 10 nucleotides align to TRBD2. V shed 3 bases, J shed 5 bases, and the junction held 12 bases outside the gene matches. This CDR3 has 17 amino acids. Germline CDR1 reads LGHDT; CDR2 reads YNNKEL (reference sequence). The CDR3 region is CASSHSGVRTSGETQYF. In nucleotides, the CDR3 is TGTGCCAGCAGCCATAGTGGCGTCAGGACTAGCGGCGAGACCCAGTACTTC.

A few counts support this clonotype. This rearrangement joins TRBV4-3 to TRBJ1-6; 10 bases are shared with TRBD1. CDR3 length equals 20 residues. CDR1 is LGHNA and CDR2 is YSLEER in the germline V gene. Trimming cost V 3 bases and J 8 bases; bases outside gene matches: 19. Here the CDR3 reads CASSQEPSPRRQGAYSPLHF. For the CDR3, the DNA is TGCGCCAGCAGCCAGGAACCTTCACCCCGCAGACAGGGGGCCTATTCACCCCTCCACTTT.

The chain joins TRBV7-9 to TRBJ2-5; D gene uncertain. Germline lookup yields CDR1 SEHNR and CDR2 FQNEAQ (reference sequence). The CDR3 extends over 12 amino acids. The V and J ends lost 7 bases and 4 bases respectively, with 10 bases between them. The CDR3 DNA follows: TGTGCCAGCACCGTCGTTGGAGAGACCCAGTACTTC. This encodes CASTVVGETQYF.

The chain combines TRBV5-5 with TRBJ1-2, with D hard to call. Germline V gene sequence: CDR1 SGHKS, CDR2 YYEKEE (reference sequence). There are 14 residues in the CDR3. Trimming removed 1 base at V and 2 bases at J, with 9 bases between. CDR3 in amino acids: CASSLNNRNYGYTF. In DNA, the CDR3 is TGTGCCAGCAGCTTGAATAACAGAAACTATGGCTACACCTTC.

This clonotype was seen a handful of times. This chain connects TRBV27 to TRBJ2-4; 9 nucleotides match TRBD1. The CDR3 is made up of 21 amino acids. Germline V gene sequence: CDR1 MNHEY, CDR2 SMNVEV (reference sequence). V gave up 2 bases and J gave up 4 bases; unmatched junction bases: 21. CDR3 coding DNA: TGTGCCAGCAGTTTAAACTCCCCGGGGACAGGGTGGCTGTCGGCTAAAAACATTCAGTACTTC. Its translation: CASSLNSPGTGWLSAKNIQYF.